The TCR beta chain described here comes from a study of response to subunit inactivated influenza vaccine. TCRdb itself ran the RT-PCR reads through MiXCR, one entry per CDR3 protein. The sample contains approximately 500,000 distinct CDR3 sequences, roughly 13% of which appear only once. Study conclusions and caveats: The authors put forward the suggestion that each seasonal influenza vaccination may bring in only a limited number of new T cells.

A word on this clonotype: The antigen remains undetermined.

Germline V gene sequence: CDR1 LGHDT, CDR2 YNNKEL (reference sequence). CDR3 size: 14 residues. Trimming took 3 bases from V and 6 from J, leaving 11 bases between them. The V call is TRBV3-1, the J call TRBJ2-2, with D possibly matching TRBD2 (5 bases). This TCR was sampled from a man aged 45 to 65 who received an inactivated influenza vaccine. Here the sequenced sample was PBMCs from blood, taken roughly 6 weeks after vaccination. The CDR3 region has the DNA TGTGCCAGCAGCCACGGGGAGACCTCCGGGGAGCTGTTTTTT. Its translation: CASSHGETSGELFF.